The present T cell receptor (beta chain) was sequenced within a study of neurological immune-mediated disorders (dated by TCRdb to between 2019 and 2020). Broadly, across the study: Using UMI-based sequencing, the study compared peripheral blood TCR-beta repertoires from patients with HTLV-I-associated myelopathy (HAM/TSP), patients with multiple sclerosis, and healthy controls. The cohort was made up of about 66 subjects, consisting of roughly 14 HAM/TSP patients, 35 or so multiple sclerosis patients and around 20 healthy controls. The approximately 99 TCR-beta libraries included longitudinal samples, technical triplicates and paired sorted CD4+ and CD8+ T-cell subsets alongside PBMC samples. To precisely calculate how much the frequency of each individual clone varied, libraries were sequenced in technical triplicate. Findings and caveats that apply to the study as a whole: TCR clonal expansion was greatest in HAM/TSP patients and smallest in MS patients, who ranked below even healthy controls. Expanded clones from different subjects shared no identical CDR3 amino acid sequences, which suggests that TCR-beta repertoires were private in all groups.

cDNA was synthesized by template-switch 5'RACE using a primer carrying a 10-nucleotide random unique molecular identifier by which each TCR transcript was tagged. Over 180 million TCR-beta sequences, covering 15-18 subjects, were produced in each sequencing run. Total RNA was extracted with the RNeasy kit. The KAPA Real-time Library Amplification kit was used to amplify TCR-beta VDJ regions with primers for the TCR constant region and the 5'RACE anchor. A first PCR added sample indexes and Illumina adaptors, after which a second PCR increased the library yield. The roughly 650 bp TCR product was size-selected on a 2% E-gel SizeSelection system after Ampure bead purification. Before pooling, library quality was assessed on a Bioanalyzer, concentration was determined with Qubit, and library quantification was performed with the Kapa Library Quantification kit. An Illumina HiSeq 2500 sequenced the libraries paired-end 2 x 150 bp. To increase sequence diversity, about 23-30% phiX was spiked into each library pool. For the original study's pipeline: The UMI-based MiGEC pipeline processed quality-filtered reads and removed over 85% of raw TCR sequences during error correction. VDJ genes were aligned to IMGT germline references, and each clonotype was defined by a unique CDR3 amino acid sequence together with V-J genes. Clonal expansion, Shannon diversity, and CDR3 relatedness (CalcPairwiseDistances, ClusterSamples) were evaluated with VDJtools, and phylogenetic trees were built with CLCbio workbench. A clone was classed as expanded if it had 8 or more unique UMIs, a cutoff based on coefficient-of-variation modelling across technical triplicates. TCRdb passed the public sequencing reads through fastp at Q25 and MiXCR, retaining productive beta sequences. Each CDR3 protein appears once, grouped with its most common genes and DNA. The V and J calls were not made by the authors but by TCRdb's processing. The sample yields roughly 57,000 distinct CDR3 sequences; about 25% were counted once. Less than 6% of the sample is taken by the ten largest.

In regard to this clonotype: Its antigen is unknown. Qualities for individual bases were not recorded, and no much larger clone is one base off.

Via the germline V gene, CDR1 is SGHRS and CDR2 YFSETQ. Relative to germline, V is missing 9 bases and J is missing 1 base, with 4 bases of the junction outside any gene match. The CDR3 runs 14 amino acids, cysteine and phenylalanine included. Just CDR3 DNA is preserved here, 42 bases in frame from base 1. The sample's time point label, in plain terms: technical triplicate 2. For unsorted PBMC libraries, 2 million PBMCs were used after storage in RNAlater at -80 degrees C until RNA extraction. PBMCs were separated from peripheral blood using Ficoll-Hypaque density gradient centrifugation and then cryopreserved in liquid nitrogen.

The chain joins TRBV5-1 to TRBJ2-3, with 11 bases in between that match TRBD2. This TCR came from a man in his fifties or sixties with HTLV-1-associated myelopathy (HAM/TSP). Sequencing input: PBMCs. Here is the DNA: TGCGCCACCTCGGGACTAGCGGGCACAGATACGCAGTATTTT. Its amino acids are CATSGLAGTDTQYF.